The rows below give T cell receptor beta chains drawn from one sample of a study of Graves' ophthalmopathy and Graves' hyperthyroidism. TCRdb analysed the multiplex PCR reads with MiXCR anew, one entry per CDR3 protein. There are some 1.1 million distinct CDR3 sequences in the sample; about 40% occur only once, and 11% lies in the top ten. The sample taken for sequencing was peripheral blood or thyroid tissue (not recorded which). The receptors were sampled from an adult man with Graves' hyperthyroidism. Each CDR3 is given with its conserved first and last residue. The D gene is left open where the match is weak. A row's size may be missing; if present it is once, few, many or a size class.

v_call	clone_size	j_call	d_call	cdr3_nt	cdr3_aa
TRBV10-3	few	TRBJ2-1	-	TGTGCCATCGGGAAAGAAGGATACAATGAGCAGTTCTTC	CAIGKEGYNEQFF
TRBV15	few	TRBJ1-1	-	TGTGCCACCAGCAGAGCAGGCGGACTAAGGGAAGCTTTCTTT	CATSRAGGLREAFF
TRBV29-1	-	TRBJ1-5	-	TGCAGCGTTGGGATAGGGAACGGCAATCAGCCCCAGCATTTT	CSVGIGNGNQPQHF
TRBV10-2	many	TRBJ2-2	-	TGCGCCAGCAGTGAAGGTTACACCGGGGAGCTGTTTTTT	CASSEGYTGELFF
TRBV7-9	-	TRBJ2-2	-	TGTGCCAGCAGCATGACAGCGAACACTGGGGAGCTGTTTTTT	CASSMTANTGELFF
TRBV7-9	many	TRBJ1-5	-	TGTGCCAGCAGCAAACAGGGTCCGGGGAATCAGCCCCAGCATTTT	CASSKQGPGNQPQHF
TRBV7-9	many	TRBJ2-5	TRBD1	TGTGCCAGCAGCCCGAAGGGAGGAGGAGGGGACAGGCCCCAAGAGACCCAGTACTTC	CASSPKGGGGDRPQETQYF
TRBV7-9	-	TRBJ2-5	-	TGTGCCAGCAGCTCATCCCAGGGGTGGAGGGCGGGGGAGACCCAGTACTTC	CASSSSQGWRAGETQYF
TRBV19	many	TRBJ2-6	-	TGTGCCAGTATTCGGGGGTCCTCTGGGGCCAACGTCCTGACTTTC	CASIRGSSGANVLTF
TRBV2	many	TRBJ1-5	-	TGTGCCAGCCTGGCAAATAGCAATCAGCCCCAGCATTTT	CASLANSNQPQHF
TRBV14	-	TRBJ2-3	-	TGTGCCAGCAGCACCGGACCAAGACTATCCCACACAGATACGCAGTATTTT	CASSTGPRLSHTDTQYF
TRBV6-5	-	TRBJ2-1	-	TGTGCCAGCAGCCCCGGGACTTACAATGAGCAGTTCTTC	CASSPGTYNEQFF
TRBV2	many	TRBJ1-5	-	TGTGCCAGCAGCGCACAGGCTCAGCCCCAGCATTTT	CASSAQAQPQHF
TRBV20-1	many	TRBJ2-5	TRBD1	TGCAGTGCTAGCAGGGGGCGCAGGGAGACCCAGTACTTC	CSASRGRRETQYF
TRBV15	few	TRBJ2-7	TRBD2	TGTGCCACCAGAAGGGGATCGGGCAGCGGGAGTTCCTACGAGCAGTACTTC	CATRRGSGSGSSYEQYF
TRBV7-6	few	TRBJ1-2	-	TGTGCCAGCAGCAATTCTTCCCTCATCGTCGGGTTCTATGGCTACACCTTC	CASSNSSLIVGFYGYTF
TRBV29-1	many	TRBJ2-7	-	TGCAGCGTTGAAGATCCTCTCGAGCAGTACTTC	CSVEDPLEQYF
TRBV14	few	TRBJ2-7	TRBD2	TGTGCCAGCAGTTACGGGGGGACCGAGCAGTACTTC	CASSYGGTEQYF
TRBV7-2	many	TRBJ2-5	-	TGTGCCAGCAGCTTAGTGGAGGGGGAGACCCAGTACTTC	CASSLVEGETQYF